A selection of T cell receptor beta chains follows, all from one sample in a study of vaccination effects on CD4 cells after COVID-19. This table comes from immunoSEQ multiplex PCR, and its TCRdb copy is limited to in-frame clones, with some not included. The table includes 37,000 or so clones, around 66% detected once. These receptors are not linked to any known antigen. Specimen: CD4+ T cells from PBMCs cultured with HCoV-OC43 spike peptides, collected before COVID-19 vaccination. These receptors came from a human donor who received a COVID-19 vaccine. CDR3s include the opening cysteine and the closing phenylalanine or tryptophan. The D gene is left open where the match is weak. Clone size is given for some rows only: seen once, a few or many times, or a class if the clone is expanded.

clone size: .; D gene: .; J gene: TRBJ2-5; V gene: TRBV6-5; CDR3 DNA: TGTGCCAGCAGGTCCGAAAAGACCCAGTACTTC; CDR3 protein: CASRSEKTQYF
clone size: few; D gene: TRBD2; J gene: TRBJ2-2; V gene: TRBV5-1; CDR3 DNA: TGCGCCAGCAGCTGGGGACTAGCGAACACCGGGGAGCTGTTTTTT; CDR3 protein: CASSWGLANTGELFF
clone size: .; D gene: .; J gene: TRBJ1-5; V gene: TRBV18; CDR3 DNA: TGTGCCAGCTCACCGGAGACGGAGTATTATCAGCCCCAGCATTTT; CDR3 protein: CASSPETEYYQPQHF
clone size: .; D gene: .; J gene: TRBJ1-5; V gene: TRBV29-1; CDR3 DNA: TGCAGCGTTGAAGTCGGAGGCAATCAGCCCCAGCATTTT; CDR3 protein: CSVEVGGNQPQHF
clone size: few; D gene: .; J gene: TRBJ2-7; V gene: TRBV6-1; CDR3 DNA: TGTGCCAGCAGTGAAGAGCAACTTACAGGCTTTTCAAGCGAGCAGTACTTC; CDR3 protein: CASSEEQLTGFSSEQYF
clone size: few; D gene: TRBD1; J gene: TRBJ1-6; V gene: TRBV5-4; CDR3 DNA: TGTGCCAGCAGCTTGGTGGGACAGGGTGCTAATTCACCCCTCCACTTT; CDR3 protein: CASSLVGQGANSPLHF
clone size: few; D gene: TRBD1; J gene: TRBJ2-1; V gene: TRBV6-1; CDR3 DNA: TGTGCCAGCAGTGAAGGACAGGGGGGATACAATGAGCAGTTCTTC; CDR3 protein: CASSEGQGGYNEQFF
clone size: .; D gene: TRBD2; J gene: TRBJ2-3; V gene: TRBV3-1/TRBV3-2; CDR3 DNA: TGTGCCAGCAGCCAAGATCTAACTAGCGGGAAGAGCACAGATACGCAGTATTTT; CDR3 protein: CASSQDLTSGKSTDTQYF
clone size: medium-sized; D gene: TRBD1; J gene: TRBJ1-4; V gene: TRBV11-2; CDR3 DNA: TGTGCCAGCAGCTTAGACCACAGGGGGGGGCGAGAAAAACTGTTTTTT; CDR3 protein: CASSLDHRGGREKLFF
clone size: .; D gene: TRBD2; J gene: TRBJ2-7; V gene: TRBV7-6; CDR3 DNA: TGTGCCAGCAGCTTAGGCGCGGGGAGCGGGAGTTTCTTTTACGAGCAGTACTTC; CDR3 protein: CASSLGAGSGSFFYEQYF
clone size: .; D gene: .; J gene: TRBJ2-2; V gene: TRBV15; CDR3 DNA: TGTGCCACCAGCAGAGATCTGGGGGTAGCGGAGAACACCGGGGAGCTGTTTTTT; CDR3 protein: CATSRDLGVAENTGELFF
clone size: few; D gene: TRBD1; J gene: TRBJ2-5; V gene: TRBV5-3; CDR3 DNA: TGTGCCAGAAGCCAGACAGGGAGTGGGGAGACCCAGTACTTC; CDR3 protein: CARSQTGSGETQYF
clone size: .; D gene: TRBD1; J gene: TRBJ2-1; V gene: TRBV6-5; CDR3 DNA: TGTGCCAGCAGTTACCCGGGACAGGGGTATGAGCAGTTCTTC; CDR3 protein: CASSYPGQGYEQFF
clone size: many; D gene: .; J gene: TRBJ1-2; V gene: TRBV19; CDR3 DNA: TGTGCCAGTAGTACAACCGCCGGGACAAGATACTATGGCTACACCTTC; CDR3 protein: CASSTTAGTRYYGYTF
clone size: once; D gene: .; J gene: TRBJ2-7; V gene: TRBV6-1; CDR3 DNA: TGTGCCAGCAGTGACGGGACCACCTACGAGCAGTACTTC; CDR3 protein: CASSDGTTYEQYF
clone size: .; D gene: TRBD1; J gene: TRBJ2-7; V gene: TRBV4-2; CDR3 DNA: TGTGCCAGCAGCCAAGGTCTAGGGACAGGGTCCTACGAGCAGTACTTC; CDR3 protein: CASSQGLGTGSYEQYF
clone size: .; D gene: .; J gene: TRBJ1-5; V gene: TRBV3-1/TRBV3-2; CDR3 DNA: TGTGCCAGCAGCCAAGGTGGGTCAGCCCCAACGCCCCAGCATTTT; CDR3 protein: CASSQGGSAPTPQHF
clone size: .; D gene: .; J gene: TRBJ2-5; V gene: TRBV2; CDR3 DNA: TGTGCCAGCAGTGCTAAAGCCGCCCAAGAGACCCAGTACTTC; CDR3 protein: CASSAKAAQETQYF
clone size: .; D gene: TRBD1; J gene: TRBJ1-6; V gene: TRBV7-9; CDR3 DNA: TGTGCCAGCAGCCCTCGACAGGGATGGTCCTATAATTCACCCCTCCACTTT; CDR3 protein: CASSPRQGWSYNSPLHF
clone size: few; D gene: .; J gene: TRBJ1-4; V gene: TRBV5-1; CDR3 DNA: TGCGCCAGCAGCTTGGCCTTTACCGGGACCCTTACCTTTAATGAAAAACTGTTTTTT; CDR3 protein: CASSLAFTGTLTFNEKLFF
clone size: .; D gene: TRBD1; J gene: TRBJ2-7; V gene: TRBV7-8; CDR3 DNA: TGTGCCAGCAGATCGGACAGGGGTAATTACGAGCAGTACTTC; CDR3 protein: CASRSDRGNYEQYF
clone size: .; D gene: .; J gene: TRBJ2-7; V gene: TRBV10-1; CDR3 DNA: TGCGCCAGCAGTGTGGTTGGAGACTACGAGCAGTACTTC; CDR3 protein: CASSVVGDYEQYF
clone size: few; D gene: .; J gene: TRBJ1-5; V gene: TRBV12-5; CDR3 DNA: TGTGCTAGTGGTTCGCAGGGTCAGCCCCAGCATTTT; CDR3 protein: CASGSQGQPQHF